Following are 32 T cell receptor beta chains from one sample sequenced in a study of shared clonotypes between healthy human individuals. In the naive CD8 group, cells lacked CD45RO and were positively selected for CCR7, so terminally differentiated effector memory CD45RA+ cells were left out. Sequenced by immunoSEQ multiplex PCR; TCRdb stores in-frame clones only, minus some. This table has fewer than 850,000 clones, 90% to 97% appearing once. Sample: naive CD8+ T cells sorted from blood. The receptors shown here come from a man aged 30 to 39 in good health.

The CDR3 sequence: CASSASGDPKGTQYF. The CDR3 coding sequence is TGTGCCAGCAGCGCCTCCGGGGACCCGAAGGGCACGCAGTATTTT. The chain recombines TRBV9 with TRBJ2-3; D may match TRBD1 or TRBD2 (5 bases each). Trimming pared 3 bases from V and 9 bases from J, leaving 20 bases between. This CDR3 contains 15 residues. The germline gives CDR1 SGDLS, CDR2 YYNGEE.

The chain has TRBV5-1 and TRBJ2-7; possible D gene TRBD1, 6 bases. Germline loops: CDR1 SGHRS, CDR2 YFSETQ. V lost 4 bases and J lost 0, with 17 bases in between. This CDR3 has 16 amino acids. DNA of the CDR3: TGCGCCAGCAGCGAGGGACACCTCGAACCCTCCTACGAGCAGTACTTC. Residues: CASSEGHLEPSYEQYF.

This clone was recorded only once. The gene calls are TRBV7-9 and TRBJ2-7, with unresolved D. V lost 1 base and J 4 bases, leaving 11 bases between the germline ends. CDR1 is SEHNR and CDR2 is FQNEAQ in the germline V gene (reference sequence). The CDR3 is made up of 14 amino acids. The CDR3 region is CASSLVVPPYEQYF. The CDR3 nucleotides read TGTGCCAGCAGCTTAGTAGTTCCCCCATACGAGCAGTACTTC.

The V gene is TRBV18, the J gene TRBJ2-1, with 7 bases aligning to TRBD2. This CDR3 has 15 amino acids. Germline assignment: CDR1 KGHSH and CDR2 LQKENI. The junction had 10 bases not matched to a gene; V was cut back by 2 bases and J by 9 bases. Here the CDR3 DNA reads TGTGCCAGCTCACCATTTAGGCGGGCTAGCGGTGAGCAGTTCTTC. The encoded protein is CASSPFRRASGEQFF.

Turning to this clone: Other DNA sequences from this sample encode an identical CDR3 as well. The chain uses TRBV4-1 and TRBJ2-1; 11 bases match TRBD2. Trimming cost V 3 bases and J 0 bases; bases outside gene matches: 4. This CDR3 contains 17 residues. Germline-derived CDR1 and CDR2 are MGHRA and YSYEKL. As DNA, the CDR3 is TGCGCCAGCAGCCAGGGGACTAGCGGTTCCTCCTACAATGAGCAGTTCTTC. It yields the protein CASSQGTSGSSYNEQFF.

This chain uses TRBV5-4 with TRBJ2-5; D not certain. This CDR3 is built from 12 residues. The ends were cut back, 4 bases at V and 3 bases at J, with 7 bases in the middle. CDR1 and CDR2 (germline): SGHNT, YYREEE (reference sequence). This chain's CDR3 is CASSDLEETQYF. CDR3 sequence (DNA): TGTGCCAGCAGCGATTTAGAAGAGACCCAGTACTTC.

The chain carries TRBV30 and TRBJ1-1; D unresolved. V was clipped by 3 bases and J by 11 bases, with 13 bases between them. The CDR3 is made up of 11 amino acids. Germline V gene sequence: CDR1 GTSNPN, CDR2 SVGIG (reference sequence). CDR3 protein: CAWSMNDRAFF. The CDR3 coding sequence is TGTGCCTGGAGCATGAACGACCGGGCTTTCTTT.

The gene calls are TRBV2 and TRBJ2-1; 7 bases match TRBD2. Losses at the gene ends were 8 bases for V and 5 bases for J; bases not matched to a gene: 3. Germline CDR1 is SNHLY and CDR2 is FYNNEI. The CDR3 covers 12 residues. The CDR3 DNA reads TGTGCCAGCCCTAGCGGAGACAATGAGCAGTTCTTC. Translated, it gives CASPSGDNEQFF.

This CDR3 is CASSLRLAGDSTGELFF. The CDR3 DNA sequence: TGTGCCAGCAGCTTGAGGCTAGCGGGAGACAGCACCGGGGAGCTGTTTTTT. This chain uses TRBV7-7 with TRBJ2-2; TRBD2 aligns across 10 bases. Germline values: CDR1 SSHAT, CDR2 FNYEAQ (reference sequence). The CDR3 is 17 residues long. V lost 3 bases, J lost 4 bases, and 8 bases stayed unmatched.

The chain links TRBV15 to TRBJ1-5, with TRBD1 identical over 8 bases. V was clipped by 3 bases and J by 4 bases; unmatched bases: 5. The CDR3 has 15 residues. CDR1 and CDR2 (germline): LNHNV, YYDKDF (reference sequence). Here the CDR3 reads CATSRHRGSNQPQHF. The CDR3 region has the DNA TGTGCCACCAGCAGGCACAGGGGGAGTAATCAGCCCCAGCATTTT. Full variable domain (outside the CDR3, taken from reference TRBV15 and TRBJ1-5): DAMVIQNPRYQVTQFGKPVTLSCSQTLNHNVMYWYQQKSSQAPKLLFHYYDKDFNNEADTPDNFQSRRPNTSFCFLDIRSPGLGDTAMYLCATSRHRGSNQPQHFGDGTRLSIL.

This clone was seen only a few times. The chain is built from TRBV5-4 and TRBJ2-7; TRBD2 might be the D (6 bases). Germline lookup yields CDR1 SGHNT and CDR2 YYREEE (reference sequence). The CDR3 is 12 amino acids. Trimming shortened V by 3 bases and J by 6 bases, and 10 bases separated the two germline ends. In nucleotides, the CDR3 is TGTGCCAGCAGCTCATCTAGCGTCGAGCAGTACTTC. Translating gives CASSSSSVEQYF.

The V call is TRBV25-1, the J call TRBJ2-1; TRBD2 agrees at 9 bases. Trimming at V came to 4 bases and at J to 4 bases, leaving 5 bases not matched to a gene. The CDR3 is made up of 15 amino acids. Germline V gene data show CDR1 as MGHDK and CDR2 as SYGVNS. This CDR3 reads CASSVSSGEYNEQFF. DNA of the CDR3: TGTGCCAGCAGTGTTTCTAGCGGGGAATACAATGAGCAGTTCTTC.

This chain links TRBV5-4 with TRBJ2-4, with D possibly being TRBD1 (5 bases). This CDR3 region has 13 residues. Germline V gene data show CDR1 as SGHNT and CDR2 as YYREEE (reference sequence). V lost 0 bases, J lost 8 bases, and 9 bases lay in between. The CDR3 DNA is TGTGCCAGCAGCTTGGAAGGGGTGGACATTCAGTACTTC. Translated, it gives CASSLEGVDIQYF.

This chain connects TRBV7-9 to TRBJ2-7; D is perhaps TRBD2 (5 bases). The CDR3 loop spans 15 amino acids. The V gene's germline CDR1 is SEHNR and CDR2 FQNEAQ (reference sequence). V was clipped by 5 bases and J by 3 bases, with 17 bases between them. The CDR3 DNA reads TGTGCCAGCAGCCCCCCACTAGTCTCCTTCTACGAGCAGTACTTC. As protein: CASSPPLVSFYEQYF.

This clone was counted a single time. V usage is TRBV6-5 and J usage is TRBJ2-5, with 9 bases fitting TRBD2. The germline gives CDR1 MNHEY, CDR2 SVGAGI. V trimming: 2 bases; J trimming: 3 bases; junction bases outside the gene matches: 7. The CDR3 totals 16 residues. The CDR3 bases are TGTGCCAGCAGTTACCTAGCGGGGACCTCAAAAGAGACCCAGTACTTC. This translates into CASSYLAGTSKETQYF.

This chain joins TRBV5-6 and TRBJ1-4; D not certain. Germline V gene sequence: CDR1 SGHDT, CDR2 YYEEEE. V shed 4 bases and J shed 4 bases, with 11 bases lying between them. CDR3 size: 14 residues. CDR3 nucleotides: TGTGCCAGCAGCCCGTGGGCAGATAATGAAAAACTGTTTTTT. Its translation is CASSPWADNEKLFF.

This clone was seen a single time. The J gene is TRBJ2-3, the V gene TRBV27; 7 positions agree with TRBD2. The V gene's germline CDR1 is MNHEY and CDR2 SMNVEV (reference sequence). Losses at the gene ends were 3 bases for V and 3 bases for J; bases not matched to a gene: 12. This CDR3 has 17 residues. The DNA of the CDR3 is TGTGCCAGCAGTTTTGTCGCCGGGGAGGGAATTACAGATACGCAGTATTTT. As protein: CASSFVAGEGITDTQYF.

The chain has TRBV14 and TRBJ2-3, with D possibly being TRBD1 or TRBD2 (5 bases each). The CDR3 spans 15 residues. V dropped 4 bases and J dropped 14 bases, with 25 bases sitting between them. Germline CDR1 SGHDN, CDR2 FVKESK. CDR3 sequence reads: CASSPLATWGIEWYF. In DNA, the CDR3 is TGTGCCAGCAGCCCCCTAGCTACGTGGGGCATTGAGTGGTATTTT.

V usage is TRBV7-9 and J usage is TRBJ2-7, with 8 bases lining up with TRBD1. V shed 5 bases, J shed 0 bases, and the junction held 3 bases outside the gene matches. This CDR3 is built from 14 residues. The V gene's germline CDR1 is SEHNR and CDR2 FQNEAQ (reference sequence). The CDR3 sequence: CASSAGTGSYEQYF. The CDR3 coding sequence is TGTGCCAGCAGCGCCGGGACAGGCTCCTACGAGCAGTACTTC.

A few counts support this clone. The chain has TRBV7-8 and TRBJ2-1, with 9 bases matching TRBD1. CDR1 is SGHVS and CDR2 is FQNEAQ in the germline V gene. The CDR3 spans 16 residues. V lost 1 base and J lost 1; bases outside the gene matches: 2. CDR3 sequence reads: CASSLGTGESYNEQFF. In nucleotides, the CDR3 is TGTGCCAGCAGCTTAGGGACAGGGGAGTCCTACAATGAGCAGTTCTTC.

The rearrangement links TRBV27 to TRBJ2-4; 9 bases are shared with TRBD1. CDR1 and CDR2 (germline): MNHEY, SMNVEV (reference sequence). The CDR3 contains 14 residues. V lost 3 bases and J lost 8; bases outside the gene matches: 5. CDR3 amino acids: CASSLGTGIDIQYF. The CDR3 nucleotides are TGTGCCAGCAGTTTGGGGACAGGGATAGACATTCAGTACTTC.

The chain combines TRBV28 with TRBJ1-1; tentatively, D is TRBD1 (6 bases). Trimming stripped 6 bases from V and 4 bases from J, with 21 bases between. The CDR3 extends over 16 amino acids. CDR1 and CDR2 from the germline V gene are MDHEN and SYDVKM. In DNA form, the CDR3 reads TGTGCCAGCAGACAACAGGGTTTTCCGGATAGCACTGAAGCTTTCTTT. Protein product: CASRQQGFPDSTEAFF.

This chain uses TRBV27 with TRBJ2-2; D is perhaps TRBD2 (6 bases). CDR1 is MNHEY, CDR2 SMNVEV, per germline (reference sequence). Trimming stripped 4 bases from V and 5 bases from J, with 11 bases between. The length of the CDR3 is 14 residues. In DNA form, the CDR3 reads TGTGCCAGCAGTTGGACGGGAGTAACCGGGGAGCTGTTTTTT. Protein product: CASSWTGVTGELFF.

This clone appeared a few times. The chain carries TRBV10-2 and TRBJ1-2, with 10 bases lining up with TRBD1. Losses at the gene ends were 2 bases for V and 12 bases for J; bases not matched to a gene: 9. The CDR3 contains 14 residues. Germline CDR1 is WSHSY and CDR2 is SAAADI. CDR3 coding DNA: TGCGCCAGCAGTGAGGTGCTGGACAGGGGGTCAGACACCTTC. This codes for CASSEVLDRGSDTF.

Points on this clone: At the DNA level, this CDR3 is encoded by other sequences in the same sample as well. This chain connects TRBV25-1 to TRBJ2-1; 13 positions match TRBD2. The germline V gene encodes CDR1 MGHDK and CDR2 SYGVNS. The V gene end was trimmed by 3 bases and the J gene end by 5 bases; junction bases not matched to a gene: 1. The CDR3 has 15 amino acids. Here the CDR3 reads CASSEGTSGDNEQFF. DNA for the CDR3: TGTGCCAGCAGTGAGGGGACTAGCGGGGACAATGAGCAGTTCTTC.

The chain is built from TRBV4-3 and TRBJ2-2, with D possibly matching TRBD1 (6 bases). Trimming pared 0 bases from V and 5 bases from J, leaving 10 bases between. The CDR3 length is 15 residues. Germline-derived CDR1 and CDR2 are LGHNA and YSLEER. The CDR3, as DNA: TGCGCCAGCAGCCAAGAACAGGGTCTGACCGGGGAGCTGTTTTTT. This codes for CASSQEQGLTGELFF.

CDR3 sequence reads: CASSQFDYSYEQYF. The CDR3 DNA is TGCGCCAGCAGCCAATTCGACTACTCCTACGAGCAGTACTTC. V usage is TRBV5-1 and J usage is TRBJ2-7, with D maybe TRBD2 (5 bases). Germline V gives CDR1 SGHRS, CDR2 YFSETQ. The CDR3 loop spans 14 amino acids. V lost 4 bases, J lost 0 bases, and 11 bases lay in between. The whole variable domain, filled in from reference TRBV5-1 and TRBJ2-7, reads KAGVTQTPRYLIKTRGQQVTLSCSPISGHRSVSWYQQTPGQGLQFLFEYFSETQRNKGNFPGRFSGRQFSNSRSEMNVSTLELGDSALYLCASSQFDYSYEQYFGPGTRLTVT.

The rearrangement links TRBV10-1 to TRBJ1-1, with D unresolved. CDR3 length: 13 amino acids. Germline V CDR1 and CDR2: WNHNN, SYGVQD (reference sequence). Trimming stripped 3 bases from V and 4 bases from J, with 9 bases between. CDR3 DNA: TGCGCCAGCAGTGATGCGGGGAGCACTGAAGCTTTCTTT. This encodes CASSDAGSTEAFF.

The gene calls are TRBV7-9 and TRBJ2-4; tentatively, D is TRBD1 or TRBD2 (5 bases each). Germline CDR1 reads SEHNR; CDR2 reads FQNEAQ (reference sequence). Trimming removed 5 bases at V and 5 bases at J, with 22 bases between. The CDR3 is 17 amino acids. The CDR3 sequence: CASSPQQDPRGENIQYF. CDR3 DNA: TGTGCCAGCAGCCCCCAACAGGACCCGAGGGGCGAAAACATTCAGTACTTC.

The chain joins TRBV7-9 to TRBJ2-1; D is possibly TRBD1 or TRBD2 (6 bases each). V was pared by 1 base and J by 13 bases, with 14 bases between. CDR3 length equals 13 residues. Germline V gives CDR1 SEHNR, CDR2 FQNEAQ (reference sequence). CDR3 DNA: TGTGCCAGCAGCTTAGATAGGGGGGAGTTACAGTTCTTC. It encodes CASSLDRGELQFF.

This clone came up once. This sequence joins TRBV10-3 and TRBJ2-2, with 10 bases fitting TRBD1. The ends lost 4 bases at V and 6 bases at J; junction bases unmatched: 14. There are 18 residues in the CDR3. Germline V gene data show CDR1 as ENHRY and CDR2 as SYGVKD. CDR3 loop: CAISAENIGTGAAGELFF. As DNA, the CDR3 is TGTGCCATCAGTGCGGAAAATATCGGGACAGGGGCAGCCGGGGAGCTGTTTTTT.

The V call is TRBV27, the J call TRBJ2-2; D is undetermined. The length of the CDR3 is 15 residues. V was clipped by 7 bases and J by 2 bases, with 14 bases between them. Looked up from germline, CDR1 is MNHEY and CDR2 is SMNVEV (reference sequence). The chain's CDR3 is CASTPSLANTGELFF. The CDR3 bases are TGTGCCAGCACCCCATCTCTTGCTAACACCGGGGAGCTGTTTTTT.